A selection of T cell receptor beta chains follows, all from one sample in a study of shared clonotypes between healthy human individuals. Assay: immunoSEQ multiplex PCR; the TCRdb copy retains only in-frame clones and omits some. The sample shows approximately 2,000,000 clones, just over 90% of them seen only once. Sequencing was carried out using naive CD8+ T cells from PBMCs. These receptor sequences come from a man between 18 and 29 years old in good health. Some clones in this sample may be carry-over from other donors' samples. CDR3s include the opening cysteine and the closing phenylalanine or tryptophan. A D gene is named only where the DNA matches it firmly. The listing skips clone size in some rows; elsewhere it reads once, few, many or a size class.

D: TRBD1
size: .
J: TRBJ2-7
V: TRBV11-2
CDR3: CASSLGWGQGVHEQYF
DNA: TGTGCCAGCAGCTTAGGGTGGGGACAGGGCGTCCACGAGCAGTACTTC

D: TRBD1
size: .
J: TRBJ2-5
V: TRBV6-6
CDR3: CASSSTDRVETQYF
DNA: TGTGCCAGCAGTTCTACGGACAGGGTTGAGACCCAGTACTTC

D: .
size: .
J: TRBJ2-7
V: TRBV4-2
CDR3: CASSQDGSYPAYEQYF
DNA: TGTGCCAGCAGCCAAGATGGGAGTTACCCGGCCTACGAGCAGTACTTC

D: TRBD1
size: .
J: TRBJ2-5
V: TRBV7-9
CDR3: CASSLWDRDKETQYF
DNA: TGTGCCAGCAGCTTATGGGACAGGGATAAAGAGACCCAGTACTTC

D: .
size: .
J: TRBJ2-7
V: TRBV2
CDR3: CASSPPQRMEYEQYF
DNA: TGTGCCAGCTCCCCCCCCCAGCGGATGGAGTACGAGCAGTACTTC

D: .
size: .
J: TRBJ1-5
V: TRBV19
CDR3: CASSIPAGNSNQPQHF
DNA: TGTGCCAGTAGTATTCCAGCAGGGAATAGCAATCAGCCCCAGCATTTT

D: .
size: once
J: TRBJ2-7
V: TRBV4-1
CDR3: CASSQGRFPYEQYF
DNA: TGCGCCAGCAGCCAAGGGCGGTTCCCCTACGAGCAGTACTTC

D: .
size: .
J: TRBJ2-1
V: TRBV29-1
CDR3: CSVDTGHNEQFF
DNA: TGCAGCGTTGACACAGGGCACAATGAGCAGTTCTTC

D: TRBD2
size: .
J: TRBJ2-7
V: TRBV30
CDR3: CAWRAGTSFYEQYF
DNA: TGTGCCTGGAGAGCCGGGACTAGCTTCTACGAGCAGTACTTC

D: .
size: .
J: TRBJ1-5
V: TRBV4-1
CDR3: CASSQGVGGNQPQHF
DNA: TGCGCCAGCAGCCAAGGAGTAGGGGGGAATCAGCCCCAGCATTTT

D: TRBD2
size: .
J: TRBJ2-1
V: TRBV4-3
CDR3: CASSQDDIAGVRINEQFF
DNA: TGCGCCAGCAGCCAAGATGATATAGCGGGAGTTCGGATTAATGAGCAGTTCTTC

D: .
size: .
J: TRBJ2-1
V: TRBV7-9
CDR3: CASSPLGVEEFF
DNA: TGTGCCAGCAGCCCACTAGGGGTCGAGGAGTTCTTC

D: TRBD2
size: .
J: TRBJ2-7
V: TRBV5-1
CDR3: CASSQTSLYEQYF
DNA: TGCGCCAGCAGCCAGACTAGCCTCTACGAGCAGTACTTC

D: .
size: .
J: TRBJ1-5
V: TRBV2
CDR3: CASSERLPYSNQPQHF
DNA: TGTGCCAGCTCCGAGAGATTACCATATAGCAATCAGCCCCAGCATTTT

D: .
size: few
J: TRBJ2-7
V: TRBV5-6
CDR3: CASSLGAYSYEQYF
DNA: TGTGCCAGCAGCCTAGGGGCCTACTCCTACGAGCAGTACTTC

D: .
size: .
J: TRBJ2-7
V: TRBV9
CDR3: CASSPRLKGDEQYF
DNA: TGTGCCAGCAGCCCCCGACTTAAGGGGGACGAGCAGTACTTC

D: TRBD1
size: .
J: TRBJ1-1
V: TRBV7-6
CDR3: CASSLDDQGASEAFF
DNA: TGTGCCAGCAGCTTAGATGATCAGGGGGCGAGTGAAGCTTTCTTT

D: TRBD2
size: .
J: TRBJ2-2
V: TRBV19
CDR3: CASNAGGTGELFF
DNA: TGTGCCAGTAATGCGGGGGGCACCGGGGAGCTGTTTTTT

D: TRBD2
size: .
J: TRBJ2-7
V: TRBV6-5
CDR3: CASSSGRVSEQYF
DNA: TGTGCCAGCAGTAGCGGGAGGGTAAGCGAGCAGTACTTC

D: .
size: .
J: TRBJ1-5
V: TRBV19
CDR3: CASSFLWDYNQPQHF
DNA: TGTGCCAGTAGTTTTTTATGGGACTACAATCAGCCCCAGCATTTT

D: TRBD1
size: .
J: TRBJ1-1
V: TRBV19
CDR3: CASSTLREGARTEAFF
DNA: TGTGCCAGTAGTACCCTTCGCGAGGGGGCGCGTACTGAAGCTTTCTTT

D: .
size: .
J: TRBJ1-2
V: TRBV7-9
CDR3: CASSFSGDYGYTF
DNA: TGTGCCAGCAGCTTTAGCGGGGACTATGGCTACACCTTC

D: TRBD2
size: .
J: TRBJ2-7
V: TRBV19
CDR3: CASTDSGHGEQYF
DNA: TGTGCCAGTACCGATAGCGGGCACGGTGAGCAGTACTTC

D: TRBD1
size: .
J: TRBJ2-7
V: TRBV29-1
CDR3: CSVKSGQVYEQYF
DNA: TGCAGCGTAAAATCCGGACAGGTCTACGAGCAGTACTTC

D: .
size: .
J: TRBJ1-4
V: TRBV9
CDR3: CASSDAQEDATNEKLFF
DNA: TGTGCCAGCAGCGACGCTCAGGAGGACGCAACTAATGAAAAACTGTTTTTT

D: TRBD1
size: .
J: TRBJ2-1
V: TRBV7-9
CDR3: CASRTGVSSYNEQFF
DNA: TGTGCCAGCAGAACAGGGGTCAGCTCCTACAATGAGCAGTTCTTC

D: .
size: .
J: TRBJ2-6
V: TRBV7-9
CDR3: CASSPASGANVLTF
DNA: TGTGCCAGCAGCCCAGCTTCTGGGGCCAACGTCCTGACTTTC

D: TRBD2
size: .
J: TRBJ2-7
V: TRBV30
CDR3: CAWSPGLADYEQYF
DNA: TGTGCCTGGAGTCCGGGACTAGCGGACTACGAGCAGTACTTC

D: .
size: .
J: TRBJ2-7
V: TRBV4-2
CDR3: CASSQGINYEQYF
DNA: TGTGCCAGCAGCCAAGGGATAAACTACGAGCAGTACTTC

D: .
size: .
J: TRBJ2-7
V: TRBV19
CDR3: CASSDRALAYEQYF
DNA: TGTGCCAGTAGTGACCGGGCCTTGGCCTACGAGCAGTACTTC

D: .
size: once
J: TRBJ1-2
V: TRBV7-2
CDR3: CATEDRPSPGYTF
DNA: TGTGCCACTGAGGACCGTCCAAGCCCTGGCTACACCTTC

D: .
size: once
J: TRBJ2-7
V: TRBV28
CDR3: CASSLINLGTPYEQYF
DNA: TGTGCCAGCAGTTTAATAAATTTGGGAACCCCCTACGAGCAGTACTTC

D: TRBD2
size: .
J: TRBJ2-1
V: TRBV13
CDR3: CASSPSTSASSYNEQFF
DNA: TGTGCCAGCAGCCCGTCTACTAGCGCGAGCTCCTACAATGAGCAGTTCTTC

D: .
size: .
J: TRBJ2-1
V: TRBV19
CDR3: CASSRGNDNEQFF
DNA: TGTGCCAGTTCTCGGGGGAACGACAATGAGCAGTTCTTC

D: .
size: .
J: TRBJ1-2
V: TRBV9
CDR3: CASSGHRPAYGYTF
DNA: TGTGCCAGCAGCGGACACCGACCGGCTTATGGCTACACCTTC

D: TRBD1
size: .
J: TRBJ1-2
V: TRBV5-1
CDR3: CASSPGTDPNYGYTF
DNA: TGCGCCAGCAGCCCTGGGACAGACCCTAACTATGGCTACACCTTC

D: .
size: .
J: TRBJ2-1
V: TRBV19
CDR3: CASSILEGNEQFF
DNA: TGTGCCAGTAGTATATTAGAGGGCAATGAGCAGTTCTTC